This TCR beta chain appears in the sequencing data of a study of blood T cells in healthy people across ages. This clonotype has a count of ten or more. Drawing of peripheral blood yielded 7.5 to 10 milliliters from each donor. The germline CDR1 and CDR2 sequences are SGHTA and FQGNSA. The CDR3 totals 13 residues. V lost 1 base, J lost 3 bases, and 7 bases lay in between. Together with a sample-barcoded 5' primer, a J-beta primer mix was included in a second PCR lasting roughly 6 to 12 cycles. Using its own MiXCR run on the 5' RACE reads, TCRdb lists one record per CDR3 protein. The profile shows more than 800,000 distinct CDR3 sequences, about 28% of them singletons.

The sequenced sample was blood. This receptor was taken from a woman over 75 in good health. This chain joins TRBV7-2 and TRBJ2-7; D ambiguous. The CDR3 DNA sequence: TGTGCCAGCAGCTTAGTGGTGAGCTACGAGCAGTACTTC. The encoded protein is CASSLVVSYEQYF.